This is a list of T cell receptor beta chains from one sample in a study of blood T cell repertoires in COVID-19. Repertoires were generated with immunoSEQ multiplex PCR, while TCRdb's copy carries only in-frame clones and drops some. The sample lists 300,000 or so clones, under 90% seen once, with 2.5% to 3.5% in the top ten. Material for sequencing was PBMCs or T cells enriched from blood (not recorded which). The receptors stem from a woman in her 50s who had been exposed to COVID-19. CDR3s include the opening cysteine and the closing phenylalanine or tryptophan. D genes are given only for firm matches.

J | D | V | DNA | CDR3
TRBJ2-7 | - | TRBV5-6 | TGTGCCAGCAGCTCCCGACAGTCATTTTACGAGCAGTACTTC | CASSSRQSFYEQYF
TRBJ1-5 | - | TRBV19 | TGTGCCAGTAGTGCCCGGGTTGGCCAGCCCCAGCATTTT | CASSARVGQPQHF
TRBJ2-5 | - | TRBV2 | TGTGCCAGCAGTGACGGGCCTAGCCTTCCCCAGTACTTC | CASSDGPSLPQYF
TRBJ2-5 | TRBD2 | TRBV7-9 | TGTGCCAGCAGCTTACTAGCGGGGGAGACGGAAGAGACCCAGTACTTC | CASSLLAGETEETQYF
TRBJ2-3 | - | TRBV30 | TGTGCCTGGAGTGCCCCAGGGGTGAGGGTGGGTACGCAGTATTTT | CAWSAPGVRVGTQYF
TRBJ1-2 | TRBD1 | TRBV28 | TGTGCCAGCAGCTTACCTGCTTGGACAGGCCAGGGCTATGGCTACACCTTC | CASSLPAWTGQGYGYTF
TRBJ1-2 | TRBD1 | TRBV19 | TGTGCCAGTAGTGACAGGGCCCGTTTATTCTACACCTTC | CASSDRARLFYTF
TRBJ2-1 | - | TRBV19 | TGTGCCAGTAGTGTTAACCGGGACAATGAGCAGTTCTTC | CASSVNRDNEQFF
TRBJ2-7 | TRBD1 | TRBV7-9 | TGTGCCAGCAGCTTCCTTGGACAGGGGGCGAGAGAGCAGTACTTC | CASSFLGQGAREQYF
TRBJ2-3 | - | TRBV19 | TGTGCCAGTAGTATCCGGGGTCTGGTTACAGATACGCAGTATTTT | CASSIRGLVTDTQYF
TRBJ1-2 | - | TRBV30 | TGTGCCTGGAGTTCAACAGGGTTAGGAGGTGCGGGCTACACCTTC | CAWSSTGLGGAGYTF
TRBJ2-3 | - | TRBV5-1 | TGCGCCAGCAGCCGAGGAGCGAGCACAGATACGCAGTATTTT | CASSRGASTDTQYF
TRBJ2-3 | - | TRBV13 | TGTGCCAGCAGGACGATTATAGCGGCTAGCACAGATACGCAGTATTTT | CASRTIIAASTDTQYF
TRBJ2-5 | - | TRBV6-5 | TGTGCCAGCAGTTTTTACAGGGAAGGAGAGACCCAGTACTTC | CASSFYREGETQYF